This TCR beta chain was documented in a study of CD8 T cells in ankylosing spondylitis. Study outcomes and limitations: Before this, some motif variants had been reported in reactive arthritis synovial fluid and blood. Seemingly distinctive of ankylosing spondylitis blood was a TCR beta motif formed by eight highly homologous variants. Disease-linked clones were reportedly significantly enriched in matched ankylosing spondylitis synovial fluid.

CDR1 is MDHEN and CDR2 is SYDVKM in the germline V gene. Trimming took off 1 base at V and 0 bases at J, with 6 bases between the two ends. This CDR3 is built from 14 residues. 5'-RACE, quantitative and with molecular barcodes, yielded the TCR beta libraries. TCRdb analysed the 5' RACE reads with MiXCR anew, one entry per CDR3 protein. The sample yields 250,000 to 400,000 distinct CDR3 sequences, 11% seen once. At least ten counts were recorded for this clonotype. The antigen is not known. This clonotype was sampled from a female donor with ankylosing spondylitis or in good health (not recorded which). The genes are TRBV28 and TRBJ2-5; no definite D call. The sample taken for sequencing was blood, either unsorted or a sorted T cell fraction (not recorded which). CDR3 loop: CASSLYRDQETQYF. The DNA for the CDR3 is TGTGCCAGCAGTTTATATCGGGACCAAGAGACCCAGTACTTC.